A single sample gave rise to the 27 T cell receptor beta chains below, sequenced in a study of cytomegalovirus exposure and HLA in healthy donors. The primer mix had 60 Vbeta and 13 Jbeta primers. Only in-frame clones appear in the TCRdb table, and some are missing; sequencing was by immunoSEQ multiplex PCR. The sample holds 150,000 or so clones, approximately 71% seen once. The specimen sequenced was PBMCs. The receptors come from a girl aged 5-17 years in good health and CMV-seronegative.

The genes are TRBV7-9 and TRBJ2-3; 8 bases map to TRBD2. The V gene's germline CDR1 is SEHNR and CDR2 FQNEAQ (reference sequence). The V gene end was trimmed by 4 bases and the J gene end by 1 base; junction bases not matched to a gene: 1. The CDR3 sequence is 14 residues long. The CDR3 spells CASSWRGGTDTQYF. In DNA, the CDR3 is TGTGCCAGCAGCTGGCGGGGGGGCACAGATACGCAGTATTTT.

This clone was counted only a few times. This chain joins TRBV5-6 and TRBJ2-3, with a possible D match to TRBD2 (6 bases). The CDR3 spans 16 residues. Germline V lookup: CDR1 SGHDT, CDR2 YYEEEE. V gave up 4 bases and J gave up 2 bases, with 17 bases separating them. The CDR3 is CASSPDGGANTDTQYF. The CDR3 coding sequence is TGTGCCAGCAGCCCCGATGGAGGGGCGAACACAGATACGCAGTATTTT. The full variable domain, in which reference TRBV5-6 and TRBJ2-3 provide the parts outside the CDR3, is DAGVTQSPTHLIKTRGQQVTLRCSPKSGHDTVSWYQQALGQGPQFIFQYYEEEERQRGNFPDRFSGHQFPNYSSELNVNALLLGDSALYLCASSPDGGANTDTQYFGPGTRLTVL.

The chain employs TRBV6-5 and TRBJ1-1; the D gene is possibly TRBD1 (5 bases). Germline CDR1 is MNHEY and CDR2 is SVGAGI. The CDR3 runs 14 residues. Deletions cut 4 bases from V and 3 bases from J, with 12 bases between. In DNA form, the CDR3 reads TGTGCCAGCAGTTCCATGGACATCGACACTGAAGCTTTCTTT. Amino acid sequence: CASSSMDIDTEAFF.

As regards this clone: A read error may account for a junction end that differs from germline. The V call is TRBV4-1, the J call TRBJ2-3; TRBD1 matches 8 bases. In germline, CDR1 is MGHRA, CDR2 YSYEKL. CDR3 length: 16 amino acids. The chain's CDR3 is CASNQVRDRIADTQYF. The CDR3, as DNA: TGCGCCAGCAACCAAGTAAGGGACAGGATTGCAGATACGCAGTATTTT.

The gene calls are TRBV7-9 and TRBJ2-7; D perhaps matches TRBD2 (6 bases). The V end lost 2 bases, the J end lost 2 bases, and 10 bases lay between the germline ends. CDR3 length: 14 residues. Germline V gene sequence: CDR1 SEHNR, CDR2 FQNEAQ (reference sequence). The CDR3 here is CASSLPGGTYEQYF. CDR3 sequence (DNA): TGTGCCAGCAGCTTACCCGGCGGGACCTACGAGCAGTACTTC.

The J gene is TRBJ2-1, the V gene TRBV7-9, with a possible D match to TRBD1 (5 bases). Germline lookup yields CDR1 SEHNR and CDR2 FQNEAQ (reference sequence). V was pared by 3 bases and J by 3 bases, with 12 bases between. The CDR3 is 15 amino acids. Written as DNA, the CDR3 is TGTGCCAGCAGCTTTAGGGGCGCGGACTACAATGAGCAGTTCTTC. Protein product: CASSFRGADYNEQFF.

This chain links TRBV9 with TRBJ1-5; 7 nucleotides match TRBD1. Germline V gene data show CDR1 as SGDLS and CDR2 as YYNGEE. The CDR3 totals 16 residues. Trimming at V came to 0 bases and at J to 4 bases, leaving 7 bases not matched to a gene. The chain's CDR3 is CASSVGMTGLNQPQHF. The CDR3 DNA reads as TGTGCCAGCAGCGTAGGTATGACAGGGTTGAATCAGCCCCAGCATTTT.

This rearrangement joins TRBV12-5 to TRBJ2-7; TRBD2 matches at 9 bases. The CDR3 loop spans 16 amino acids. The junction had 12 bases not matched to a gene; V was cut back by 5 bases and J by 4 bases. CDR1 LGHNT and CDR2 FRNRAP come from the germline V gene. The CDR3 sequence is CASGPGRGGGAYEQYF. The CDR3 nucleotides are TGTGCTAGTGGTCCAGGTAGGGGCGGGGGGGCTTACGAGCAGTACTTC.

The rearrangement uses TRBV27 and TRBJ2-7; 9 bases match TRBD1. This CDR3 comprises 15 residues. In germline, CDR1 is MNHEY, CDR2 SMNVEV (reference sequence). J lost 3 bases, V lost 5 bases, and 8 bases had no gene match. The CDR3: CASSLTGTGIYEQYF. The CDR3 DNA reads TGTGCCAGCAGTCTAACCGGGACAGGGATCTACGAGCAGTACTTC.

This chain links TRBV5-6 with TRBJ1-3; D perhaps matches TRBD1 (6 bases). The CDR3 has 16 amino acids. The germline V gene encodes CDR1 SGHDT and CDR2 YYEEEE. V lost 2 bases to trimming and J lost 4 bases, with 16 bases between them. CDR3 in amino acids: CASSLRNRVFGNTIYF. CDR3 DNA: TGTGCCAGCAGCTTACGGAACAGGGTATTCGGAAACACCATATATTTT.

The gene calls are TRBV6-5 and TRBJ1-2; 7 bases map to TRBD1. V lost 6 bases, J lost 8 bases, and 6 bases stayed unmatched. Germline CDR1 and CDR2: MNHEY and SVGAGI. The CDR3 loop spans 12 amino acids. The CDR3 region has the DNA TGTGCCAGCAGCCCCGGGACAGAAGGCTACACCTTC. It specifies CASSPGTEGYTF.

The chain is built from TRBV2 and TRBJ2-5; 7 bases align to TRBD2. Germline trimming cut 7 bases from V and 2 bases from J; bases unmatched to any gene: 7. CDR1 is SNHLY and CDR2 is FYNNEI in the germline V gene. The CDR3 extends over 14 amino acids. CDR3 DNA: TGTGCCAGCACGGGGCAGCGGGGACAAGAGACCCAGTACTTC. This sequence encodes CASTGQRGQETQYF.

The chain is built from TRBV15 and TRBJ2-7; D gene uncertain. The length of the CDR3 is 15 residues. The germline V and J ends were trimmed by 0 bases and 2 bases, with 11 bases remaining between them. Looked up from germline, CDR1 is LNHNV and CDR2 is YYDKDF (reference sequence). The CDR3 loop is CATSREAGSTYEQYF. As DNA, the CDR3 is TGTGCCACCAGCAGAGAGGCAGGATCCACCTACGAGCAGTACTTC.

The chain is built from TRBV7-3 and TRBJ2-2; 7 nucleotides line up with TRBD2. The CDR3 is 16 amino acids. Germline V gene sequence: CDR1 SGHTA, CDR2 FQGTGA. V shed 5 bases, J shed 2 bases, and the junction held 8 bases outside the gene matches. CDR3 nucleotide sequence: TGTGCCAGCAGCGTGCGGGGCGGGGGTAACACCGGGGAGCTGTTTTTT. This codes for CASSVRGGGNTGELFF.

The chain joins TRBV19 to TRBJ2-1, with D perhaps TRBD1 (7 bases). The V gene's germline CDR1 is LNHDA and CDR2 SQIVND (reference sequence). V dropped 4 bases and J dropped 4 bases, with 11 bases sitting between them. The CDR3 consists of 14 residues. Written as DNA, the CDR3 is TGTGCCAGTAGTACCCCAGGGGGGTACAATGAGCAGTTCTTC. Its protein product is CASSTPGGYNEQFF.

V gene TRBV2 combines with J gene TRBJ2-1; 8 positions agree with TRBD2. J was trimmed by 10 bases and V by 8 bases; bases with no gene match: 10. CDR3 length equals 13 residues. Germline V gene data show CDR1 as SNHLY and CDR2 as FYNNEI. CDR3: CASRGGSAWEQFF. The CDR3 bases are TGTGCCAGCCGGGGGGGATCAGCTTGGGAGCAGTTCTTC. Full variable domain (outside the CDR3, taken from reference TRBV2 and TRBJ2-1): EPEVTQTPSHQVTQMGQEVILRCVPISNHLYFYWYRQILGQKVEFLVSFYNNEISEKSEIFDDQFSVERPDGSNFTLKIRSTKLEDSAMYFCASRGGSAWEQFFGPGTRLTVL.

The chain combines TRBV2 with TRBJ1-2, with 10 bases aligning to TRBD1. After removal of 7 bases from V and 8 bases from J, the junction contained 7 bases not matched to a gene. CDR1 and CDR2 from the germline V gene are SNHLY and FYNNEI. The CDR3 has 13 amino acids. CDR3 DNA sequence: TGTGCCAGCACTCTGGGACAGGGGAACGGCTACACCTTC. It encodes CASTLGQGNGYTF.

This clone was recorded a few times. J is TRBJ2-6 and V is TRBV2, with TRBD1 as a possible D gene (5 bases). Trimming stripped 6 bases from V and 1 base from J, with 7 bases between. This CDR3 has 14 residues. Germline V gene data show CDR1 as SNHLY and CDR2 as FYNNEI. CDR3 amino acids: CASRSGSGANVLTF. The CDR3 DNA follows: TGTGCCAGCAGATCAGGGTCTGGGGCCAACGTCCTGACTTTC.

This chain joins TRBV6-6 and TRBJ2-5; no firm D call. The CDR3 is 11 amino acids. The germline V and J ends were trimmed by 8 bases and 1 base, with 5 bases remaining between them. Per the germline V gene, CDR1 is MNHNY and CDR2 is SVGAGI (reference sequence). The chain's CDR3 is CASSSQETQYF. CDR3 in DNA: TGTGCCAGCTCGAGCCAAGAGACCCAGTACTTC.

CDR3 loop: CASSGSRGGEYEQYF. CDR3 DNA sequence: TGTGCCAGCAGCGGGAGCAGGGGAGGGGAATACGAGCAGTACTTC. This chain uses TRBV7-9 with TRBJ2-7; tentative D call: TRBD2 (7 bases). This CDR3 region has 15 residues. CDR1 and CDR2 from the germline V gene are SEHNR and FQNEAQ (reference sequence). V was trimmed by 5 bases and J by 4 bases, leaving 18 bases between them.

The chain employs TRBV11-2 and TRBJ2-7, with 8 bases fitting TRBD2. The germline gives CDR1 SGHAT, CDR2 FQNNGV. The CDR3 runs 15 residues. V was clipped by 5 bases and J by 4 bases; unmatched bases: 10. The chain's CDR3 is CASSLGTRGRYEQYF. CDR3 sequence (DNA): TGTGCCAGCAGCCTCGGGACTAGAGGACGGTACGAGCAGTACTTC.

CDR3 nucleotides: TGCGCCAGCAGCGCCGGACTAGCGGGGGCCACAGATACGCAGTATTTT. Residues: CASSAGLAGATDTQYF. The V call is TRBV5-1, the J call TRBJ2-3; 13 bases agree with TRBD2. Losses at the gene ends were 4 bases for V and 2 bases for J; bases not matched to a gene: 4. The CDR3 consists of 16 residues. CDR1 SGHRS and CDR2 YFSETQ come from the germline V gene.

The V call is TRBV18, the J call TRBJ1-5, with TRBD1 matching over 7 bases. Per the germline V gene, CDR1 is KGHSH and CDR2 is LQKENI. There are 13 residues in the CDR3. V lost 5 bases to trimming and J lost 4 bases; unmatched junction nucleotides: 2. The DNA of the CDR3 is TGTGCCAGCTCAGGGACAGTTAATCAGCCCCAGCATTTT. Translated, it gives CASSGTVNQPQHF.

The rearrangement links TRBV7-8 to TRBJ1-3; 9 bases map to TRBD1. Germline V gene lookup returns CDR1 SGHVS and CDR2 FQNEAQ. The CDR3 length is 17 residues. V gave up 5 bases and J gave up 2 bases; unmatched junction bases: 10. In DNA, the CDR3 is TGTGCCAGCAGCCCCGACAGGGGGTCTCGGGCTGGAAACACCATATATTTT. As protein: CASSPDRGSRAGNTIYF.

The V and J genes are TRBV6-5 and TRBJ2-7, with a possible D match to TRBD1 (5 bases). Trimming took 6 bases from V and 7 from J, leaving 10 bases between them. Per the germline V gene, CDR1 is MNHEY and CDR2 is SVGAGI. The CDR3 extends over 11 amino acids. CDR3 sequence (DNA): TGTGCCAGCAGGGGGCGAAGGGAGCAGTACTTC. Protein: CASRGRREQYF.

Worth noting for this clone: At one of its ends the junction is not consistent with the germline gene, which may arise from a read error. This chain joins TRBV7-7 and TRBJ2-5; TRBD2 agrees at 9 bases. CDR1 is SSHAT and CDR2 is FNYEAQ in the germline V gene (reference sequence). CDR3 length: 15 amino acids. CDR3 in DNA: TGTGCTAGCAGCTTAGCTAGCGGGGTCCAAGAGACCCAGTACTTC. Amino acid sequence: CASSLASGVQETQYF.

The chain carries TRBV7-6 and TRBJ2-2, with 8 bases that match TRBD1. The CDR3 sequence is 16 residues long. V gave up 5 bases and J gave up 2 bases; unmatched junction bases: 7. Germline assignment: CDR1 SGHVS and CDR2 FNYEAQ. CDR3 amino acids: CASSLEQGGNTGELFF. The CDR3 DNA is TGTGCCAGCAGCCTTGAACAGGGGGGAAACACCGGGGAGCTGTTTTTT.